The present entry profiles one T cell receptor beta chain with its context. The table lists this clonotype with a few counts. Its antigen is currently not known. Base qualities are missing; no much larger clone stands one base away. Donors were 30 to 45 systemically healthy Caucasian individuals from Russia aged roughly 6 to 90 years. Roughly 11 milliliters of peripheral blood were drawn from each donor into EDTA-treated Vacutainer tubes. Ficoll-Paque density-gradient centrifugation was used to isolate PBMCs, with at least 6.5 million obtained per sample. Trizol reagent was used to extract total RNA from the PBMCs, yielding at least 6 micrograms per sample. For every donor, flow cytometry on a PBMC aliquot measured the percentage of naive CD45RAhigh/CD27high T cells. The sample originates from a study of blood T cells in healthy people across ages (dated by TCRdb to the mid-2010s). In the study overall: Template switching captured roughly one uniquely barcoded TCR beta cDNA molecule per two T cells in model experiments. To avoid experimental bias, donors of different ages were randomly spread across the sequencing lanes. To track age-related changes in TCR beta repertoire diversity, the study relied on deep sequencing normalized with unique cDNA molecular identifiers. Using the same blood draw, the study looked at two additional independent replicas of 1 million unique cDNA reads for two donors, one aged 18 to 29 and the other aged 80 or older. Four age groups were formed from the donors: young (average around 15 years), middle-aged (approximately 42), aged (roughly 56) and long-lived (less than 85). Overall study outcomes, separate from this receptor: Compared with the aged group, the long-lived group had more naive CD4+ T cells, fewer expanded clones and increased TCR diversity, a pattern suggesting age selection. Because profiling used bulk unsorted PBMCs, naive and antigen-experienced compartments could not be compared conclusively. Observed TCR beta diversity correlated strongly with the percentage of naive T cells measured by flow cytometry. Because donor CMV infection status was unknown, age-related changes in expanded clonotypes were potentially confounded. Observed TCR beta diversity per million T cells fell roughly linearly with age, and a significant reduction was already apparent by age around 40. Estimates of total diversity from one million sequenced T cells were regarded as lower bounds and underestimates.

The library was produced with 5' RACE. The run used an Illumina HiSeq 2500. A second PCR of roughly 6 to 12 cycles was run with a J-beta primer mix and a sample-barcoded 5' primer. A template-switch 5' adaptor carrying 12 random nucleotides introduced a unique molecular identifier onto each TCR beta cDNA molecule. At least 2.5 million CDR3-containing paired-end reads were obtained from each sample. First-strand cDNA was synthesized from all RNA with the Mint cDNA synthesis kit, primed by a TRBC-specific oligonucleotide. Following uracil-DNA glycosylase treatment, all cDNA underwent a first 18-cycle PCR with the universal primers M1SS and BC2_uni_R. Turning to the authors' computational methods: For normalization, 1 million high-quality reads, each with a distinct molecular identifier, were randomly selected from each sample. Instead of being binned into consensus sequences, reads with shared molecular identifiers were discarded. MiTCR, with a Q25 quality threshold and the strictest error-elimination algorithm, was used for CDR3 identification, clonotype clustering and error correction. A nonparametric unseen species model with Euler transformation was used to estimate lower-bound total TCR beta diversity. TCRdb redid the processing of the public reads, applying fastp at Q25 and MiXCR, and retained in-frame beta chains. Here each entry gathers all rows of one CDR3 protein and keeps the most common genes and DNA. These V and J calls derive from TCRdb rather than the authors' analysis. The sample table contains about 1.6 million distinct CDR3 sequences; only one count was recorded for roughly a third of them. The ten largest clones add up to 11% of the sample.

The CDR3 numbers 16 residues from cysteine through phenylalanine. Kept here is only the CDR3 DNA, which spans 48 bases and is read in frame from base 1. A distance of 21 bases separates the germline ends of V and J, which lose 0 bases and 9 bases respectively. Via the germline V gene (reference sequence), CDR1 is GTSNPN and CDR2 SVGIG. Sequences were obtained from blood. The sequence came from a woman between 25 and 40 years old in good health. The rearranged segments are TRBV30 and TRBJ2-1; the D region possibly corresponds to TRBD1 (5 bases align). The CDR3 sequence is CAWSVFWGQGFGEQFF. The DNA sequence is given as TGTGCCTGGAGTGTTTTTTGGGGCCAGGGATTCGGTGAGCAGTTCTTC.